The entry below describes one T cell receptor beta chain. What it recognizes is unknown. The data belong to a study of blood T cells in healthy people across ages. Study as a whole: Template-switching capture recovered about one barcoded beta molecule per two T cells. Overall study results and limits: The study lacked donor CMV status, which possibly confounded expanded clonotype changes.

V lost 6 bases, J lost 2 bases, and 6 bases stayed unmatched. The CDR3 sequence is 14 residues long. Germline V gene sequence: CDR1 SGHRS, CDR2 YFSETQ. With a J-beta primer mix and a sample-barcoded 5' primer, a second PCR ran 7 to 11 cycles. Researchers report that a template-switch adaptor with 12 random nucleotides tagged each cDNA molecule. Each CDR3 protein gets one entry after TCRdb re-called the 5' RACE reads with MiXCR. The table shows 1,800,000 or so distinct CDR3 sequences, with roughly 43% occurring only once. Isolated per sample were at least 6.5 million PBMCs. The TCR was taken from a human donor in good health. The chain is built from TRBV5-1 and TRBJ2-5; 8 nucleotides agree with TRBD1. Sequencing was done on a sample of blood. The CDR3, as DNA: TGCGCCAGCAAACCCGGGACAGGTCAAGAGACCCAGTACTTC. Its protein is CASKPGTGQETQYF.